What follows describes a single TCR beta chain. Its antigen is as yet unknown. The data derive from a study of a mutant IDH1 vaccine in newly diagnosed glioma. Study at large: Vaccination of patients was performed eight times, in weeks 1, 3, 5, 7, 11, 15, 19 and 23.

Time point noted: week 5, during vaccination. The content of each vaccine dose was 300 ug of mutant IDH1 20-mer peptide, and topical imiquimod accompanied it. CDR1 and CDR2 from the germline V gene are LNHDA and SQIVND (reference sequence). Trimming removed 1 base from V and 13 bases from J, with 20 bases in between. The length of the CDR3 is 16 residues. Notes on the study in general: The occurrence of vaccine-induced immune responses was seen in around 95% of patients.

Clones were read by immunoSEQ multiplex PCR, and TCRdb kept only the in-frame ones, dropping some. The sample has some 51,000 clones, roughly 78% seen once. This receptor was identified in a woman between 40 and 50 years old with glioma. The chain recombines TRBV19 with TRBJ1-6; D unclear. This specimen consisted of PBMCs, obtained from a glioma patient whose treatment included an IDH1 peptide vaccine. This chain's CDR3 is CASSIAPSQLVPPLHF. Here the CDR3 DNA reads TGTGCCAGTAGTATAGCCCCCTCCCAACTAGTACCTCCCCTCCACTTT.